The 3 T cell receptor beta chains in this list originate from one sample, sequenced in a study of vaccination and CD4 T cells after COVID-19. Treatment noted: roughly 10-day PBMC culture with coronavirus spike peptide pools or control peptides (ViraFEST assay). Their cognate antigens are unknown. With the Oncomine TCR Beta short-read assay, DNA from cultured CD4+ T cells was sequenced. TCRdb passed the PCR reads through MiXCR, listing each CDR3 protein once. This repertoire shows under 20,000 distinct CDR3 sequences, roughly 49% found once; its top ten account for approximately 15%. The sample in question was CD4+ T cells from blood, cultured in vitro, obtained before SARS-CoV-2 vaccination. These TCRs come from a human donor who had recovered from COVID-19.

This clonotype was recorded a few times. The CDR3 coding sequence is TGTGCCAGCAGTCAAATGTGGGAGACCCAGTACTTC. Its protein product is CASSQMWETQYF. The V gene is TRBV6-2 or TRBV6-3, the J gene TRBJ2-5; D unclear. In germline, CDR1 is MNHEY, CDR2 SVGEGT. The CDR3 spans 12 residues. V lost 5 bases to trimming and J lost 5 bases, with 9 bases between them.

The chain is built from TRBV7-9 and TRBJ1-3, with D unresolved. CDR1 is SEHNR and CDR2 is FQNEAQ in the germline V gene (reference sequence). The CDR3 spans 15 residues. The germline V and J ends were trimmed by 5 bases and 0 bases, with 11 bases remaining between them. CDR3 sequence: CASSPERLSGNTIYF. The CDR3 coding sequence is TGTGCCAGCAGCCCGGAACGGCTCTCTGGAAACACCATATATTTT.

The J gene is TRBJ2-5, the V gene TRBV7-2, with D perhaps matching TRBD2 (6 bases). Germline CDR1 SGHTA, CDR2 FQGNSA. There are 13 residues in the CDR3. V was pared by 5 bases and J by 5 bases, with 12 bases between. CDR3 in amino acids: CASSLGLGETQYF. DNA for the CDR3: TGTGCCAGCAGCCTGGGACTGGGGGAGACCCAGTACTTC.